These 26 T cell receptor beta chains were sequenced from one sample in a study of response to subunit inactivated influenza vaccine. TCRdb re-derived calls from the RT-PCR reads in MiXCR, one entry per CDR3 protein. The table includes hundreds of thousands of distinct CDR3 sequences, 16% detected once. Sample: CD4+ T cells sorted from PBMCs, taken roughly 24 months after vaccination. These receptors were taken from a man aged 50 to 69 who received an inactivated influenza vaccine.

This chain links TRBV5-8 with TRBJ2-3; D is possibly TRBD2 (5 bases). In germline, CDR1 is SGHTS, CDR2 YDEGEE. Trimming shortened V by 4 bases and J by 6 bases, and 18 bases separated the two germline ends. CDR3 length: 15 residues. Written as DNA, the CDR3 is TGTGCCAGCAGCCCCGGACTGTTCGTCAGGGATACGCAGTATTTT. This encodes CASSPGLFVRDTQYF. The whole variable domain, remainder taken from reference TRBV5-8 and TRBJ2-3, is EAGVTQSPTHLIKTRGQQATLRCSPISGHTSVYWYQQALGLGLQFLLWYDEGEERNRGNFPPRFSGRQFPNYSSELNVNALELEDSALYLCASSPGLFVRDTQYFGPGTRLTVL.

The chain joins TRBV9 to TRBJ2-5, with D hard to call. The CDR3 totals 15 residues. Trimming removed 0 bases from V and 5 bases from J, with 14 bases in between. Germline loops: CDR1 SGDLS, CDR2 YYNGEE. CDR3 DNA sequence: TGTGCCAGCAGCGTAGACGCCAACCTGGGGGAGACCCAGTACTTC. Amino acids: CASSVDANLGETQYF.

This clonotype came up a few times. The genes are TRBV5-1 and TRBJ2-1; D might be TRBD1 or TRBD2, each matching 5 bases. V lost 0 bases and J lost 4, with 11 bases in between. From germline, CDR1 is SGHRS and CDR2 YFSETQ. The CDR3 consists of 15 residues. For the CDR3, the DNA is TGCGCCAGCAGCTTGGCAGGGACGGCATACAATGAGCAGTTCTTC. This sequence encodes CASSLAGTAYNEQFF.

This clonotype has more than one count but fewer than ten. The V call is TRBV6-2 or TRBV6-3, the J call TRBJ2-7; 11 nucleotides line up with TRBD2. The ends lost 6 bases at V and 2 bases at J; junction bases unmatched: 6. Germline V lookup: CDR1 MNHEY, CDR2 SVGEGT. This CDR3 is built from 15 residues. The CDR3 DNA reads TGTGCCAGCAGAGACCCGGGACTAGCGGCCTACGAGCAGTACTTC. Translating gives CASRDPGLAAYEQYF.

V is TRBV7-3 and J is TRBJ2-1; 11 bases line up with TRBD2. Germline V gives CDR1 SGHTA, CDR2 FQGTGA. This CDR3 spans 15 amino acids. V shed 5 bases, J shed 6 bases, and the junction held 6 bases outside the gene matches. CDR3: CASSRGTSGTNEQFF. CDR3 DNA sequence: TGTGCCAGCAGCCGAGGGACTAGCGGAACCAATGAGCAGTTCTTC.

The rearrangement uses TRBV6-5 and TRBJ1-5; the D is unclear. CDR3 size: 15 residues. Germline-derived CDR1 and CDR2 are MNHEY and SVGAGI. The V end lost 6 bases, the J end lost 0 bases, and 12 bases lay between the germline ends. The CDR3 DNA sequence: TGTGCCAGCAGGTTAAGGCTATATAGCAATCAGCCCCAGCATTTT. Translating it yields CASRLRLYSNQPQHF.

The gene calls are TRBV6-2 or TRBV6-3 and TRBJ2-3; 9 nucleotides agree with TRBD2. In germline, CDR1 is MNHEY, CDR2 SVGEGT. The CDR3 covers 17 residues. J gave up 3 bases and V 5 bases, and 12 bases lay outside the gene matches. CDR3 sequence reads: CASSGPSSGKVTDTQYF. The DNA for the CDR3 is TGTGCCAGCAGTGGACCTTCTAGCGGGAAGGTGACAGATACGCAGTATTTT.

This clonotype occurred a few times. V is TRBV20-1 and J is TRBJ2-7; possible D gene TRBD1, 6 bases. The V end was cut by 0 bases, the J end by 5 bases, with 17 bases between. The CDR3 extends over 15 amino acids. Germline V gene lookup returns CDR1 DFQATT and CDR2 SNEGSKA (reference sequence). CDR3 protein: CSARDGARGIHEQYF. CDR3 DNA sequence: TGCAGTGCTAGAGATGGGGCCAGGGGAATTCACGAGCAGTACTTC.

This clonotype was recorded at least ten times. The gene calls are TRBV27 and TRBJ1-1; D remains ambiguous. V gave up 5 bases and J gave up 1 base, with 14 bases separating them. This CDR3 has 15 amino acids. The V gene's germline CDR1 is MNHEY and CDR2 SMNVEV (reference sequence). CDR3 in amino acids: CASSKRLAGNTEAFF. The CDR3 nucleotides read TGTGCCAGCAGTAAGCGTCTTGCGGGGAACACTGAAGCTTTCTTT.

This chain connects TRBV29-1 to TRBJ2-1; 10 nucleotides match TRBD2. Germline-derived CDR1 and CDR2 are SQVTM and ANQGSEA. The CDR3 runs to 16 residues. Trimming removed 6 bases from V and 3 bases from J; junction bases left unmatched: 11. CDR3: CSVGGASGGIYNEQFF. CDR3 DNA: TGCAGCGTCGGAGGGGCTAGCGGGGGTATCTACAATGAGCAGTTCTTC.

V usage is TRBV5-6 and J usage is TRBJ2-5, with 9 nucleotides matching TRBD2. With V trimmed by 4 bases and J by 5 bases, 12 bases remained unmatched. The CDR3 is 16 residues long. Germline values: CDR1 SGHDT, CDR2 YYEEEE. The CDR3 region has the DNA TGTGCCAGCAGCCAGTCCGGACTAGCGAACCGGGAGACCCAGTACTTC. This codes for CASSQSGLANRETQYF.

The chain employs TRBV28 and TRBJ2-2; D may correspond to TRBD1 or TRBD2 (5 bases each). The CDR3 runs 13 residues. V gave up 7 bases and J gave up 4 bases, with 10 bases separating them. Germline lookup yields CDR1 MDHEN and CDR2 SYDVKM. CDR3 bases: TGTGCCAGCATGAGGGGAAGCACCGGGGAGCTGTTTTTT. It yields the protein CASMRGSTGELFF.

This clonotype appeared a few times. The chain couples TRBV5-1 to TRBJ2-7; no definite D call. Germline loops: CDR1 SGHRS, CDR2 YFSETQ. Trimming stripped 5 bases from V and 1 base from J, with 10 bases between. There are 13 residues in the CDR3. The CDR3 coding sequence is TGCGCCAGCAGTCGGACCGCATCCTACGAGCAGTACTTC. Translation gives CASSRTASYEQYF. Based on the CDR3 plus reference TRBV5-1 and TRBJ2-7, the full variable domain is KAGVTQTPRYLIKTRGQQVTLSCSPISGHRSVSWYQQTPGQGLQFLFEYFSETQRNKGNFPGRFSGRQFSNSRSEMNVSTLELGDSALYLCASSRTASYEQYFGPGTRLTVT.

The chain joins TRBV2 to TRBJ1-2; D gene ambiguous. The CDR3 is made up of 13 amino acids. V gave up 7 bases and J gave up 2 bases, with 11 bases separating them. Germline V gene sequence: CDR1 SNHLY, CDR2 FYNNEI. The DNA for the CDR3 is TGTGCCAGCAAAACGGATGGAAACTATGGCTACACCTTC. The encoded protein is CASKTDGNYGYTF.

The table lists this clonotype with a few counts. The V call is TRBV29-1, the J call TRBJ1-5, with 8 bases fitting TRBD1. This CDR3 has 15 residues. Germline CDR1 SQVTM, CDR2 ANQGSEA. Trimming cost V 4 bases and J 6 bases; bases outside gene matches: 11. CDR3 in DNA: TGCAGCGTTGCTGGGGATGACAGGGGTGGTCAGCCCCAGCATTTT. Its translation is CSVAGDDRGGQPQHF.

This clonotype was found many times. This chain joins TRBV28 and TRBJ2-1; TRBD2 matches 13 bases. Germline CDR1 reads MDHEN; CDR2 reads SYDVKM. J was trimmed by 8 bases and V by 6 bases; bases with no gene match: 25. The CDR3 extends over 21 amino acids. The CDR3 protein is CASSRGGQPLLAGGPPDEQFF. In DNA, the CDR3 is TGTGCCAGCAGCCGAGGGGGACAGCCTCTACTAGCGGGGGGGCCGCCCGATGAGCAGTTCTTC.

This clonotype was counted between two and nine times. The V call is TRBV18, the J call TRBJ2-3, with 10 nucleotides matching TRBD1. Losses at the gene ends were 3 bases for V and 3 bases for J; bases not matched to a gene: 3. The CDR3 has 15 amino acids. Per the germline V gene, CDR1 is KGHSH and CDR2 is LQKENI. This CDR3 is CASSPPGQGTDTQYF. The CDR3 coding sequence is TGTGCCAGCTCACCTCCGGGACAGGGGACAGATACGCAGTATTTT.

The chain recombines TRBV20-1 with TRBJ2-7, with no clear D. Germline-derived CDR1 and CDR2 are DFQATT and SNEGSKA (reference sequence). Trimming pared 0 bases from V and 2 bases from J, leaving 11 bases between. This CDR3 contains 14 residues. In DNA, the CDR3 is TGCAGTGCTAGAGATAGGATCCTGACCTACGAGCAGTACTTC. Translating it yields CSARDRILTYEQYF.

The V call is TRBV4-3, the J call TRBJ1-1, with no clear D. The germline V gene encodes CDR1 LGHNA and CDR2 YSLEER. The CDR3 totals 14 residues. V was trimmed by 5 bases and J by 4 bases, leaving 14 bases between them. The CDR3 here is CASSVKLRITEAFF. The DNA for the CDR3 is TGCGCCAGCAGCGTGAAACTCAGGATCACTGAAGCTTTCTTT.

The chain joins TRBV6-1 to TRBJ2-7; TRBD2 might be the D (6 bases). CDR3 length: 15 residues. Germline V gene sequence: CDR1 MNHNS, CDR2 SASEGT. Trimming left V 6 bases short and J 0 bases short, with 15 bases between. Here the CDR3 reads CASRATEGFSYEQYF. For the CDR3, the DNA is TGTGCCAGCAGAGCCACGGAGGGATTCTCCTACGAGCAGTACTTC.

The chain is built from TRBV6-2 or TRBV6-3 and TRBJ1-6; weak D call: TRBD1 (5 bases). Germline V CDR1 and CDR2: MNHEY, SVGEGT. Trimming shortened V by 2 bases and J by 7 bases, and 18 bases separated the two germline ends. The CDR3 length is 17 residues. CDR3 amino acids: CASSYTPGRLGNSPLHF. As DNA, the CDR3 is TGTGCCAGCAGTTACACCCCAGGGAGGCTCGGGAATTCACCCCTCCACTTT.

In this sample, this clonotype turned up a few times. The chain joins TRBV12-3 or TRBV12-4 to TRBJ2-5, with D possibly matching TRBD2 (6 bases). Trimming removed 5 bases at V and 5 bases at J, with 15 bases between. There are 14 residues in the CDR3. The CDR3 protein is CASSPWDLEETQYF. The CDR3 bases are TGTGCCAGCAGTCCCTGGGACTTGGAGGAGACCCAGTACTTC.

The J gene is TRBJ1-1, the V gene TRBV6-1; D is unclear. The V and J ends lost 5 bases and 2 bases respectively, with 18 bases between them. The CDR3 extends over 16 amino acids. CDR1 is MNHNS, CDR2 SASEGT, per germline. CDR3 amino acids: CASSPQNGVVNTEAFF. The CDR3 DNA reads TGTGCCAGCAGTCCTCAGAACGGGGTGGTTAACACTGAAGCTTTCTTT.

The V gene is TRBV28, the J gene TRBJ2-3; no definite D call. Germline CDR1 is MDHEN and CDR2 is SYDVKM. This CDR3 is built from 15 residues. Trimming took 2 bases from V and 1 from J, leaving 10 bases between them. The CDR3: CASSLRWQGTDTQYF. The CDR3, as DNA: TGTGCCAGCAGTTTAAGGTGGCAGGGCACAGATACGCAGTATTTT.

V and J are TRBV5-1 and TRBJ2-7, with D possibly called TRBD1 or TRBD2 (6 bases each). Trimming pared 7 bases from V and 6 bases from J, leaving 17 bases between. CDR1 and CDR2 (germline): SGHRS, YFSETQ. The CDR3 contains 13 residues. The CDR3 sequence is CASARQGTVEQYF. DNA of the CDR3: TGCGCCAGCGCTAGGCAGGGGACTGTCGAGCAGTACTTC.

The gene calls are TRBV20-1 and TRBJ1-1, with a weak D call TRBD1 (5 bases). The CDR3 has 12 residues. CDR1 is DFQATT and CDR2 is SNEGSKA in the germline V gene (reference sequence). The CDR3 loop is CRMGTSNTEAFF. DNA for the CDR3: TGCAGAATGGGGACCTCCAACACTGAAGCTTTCTTT.